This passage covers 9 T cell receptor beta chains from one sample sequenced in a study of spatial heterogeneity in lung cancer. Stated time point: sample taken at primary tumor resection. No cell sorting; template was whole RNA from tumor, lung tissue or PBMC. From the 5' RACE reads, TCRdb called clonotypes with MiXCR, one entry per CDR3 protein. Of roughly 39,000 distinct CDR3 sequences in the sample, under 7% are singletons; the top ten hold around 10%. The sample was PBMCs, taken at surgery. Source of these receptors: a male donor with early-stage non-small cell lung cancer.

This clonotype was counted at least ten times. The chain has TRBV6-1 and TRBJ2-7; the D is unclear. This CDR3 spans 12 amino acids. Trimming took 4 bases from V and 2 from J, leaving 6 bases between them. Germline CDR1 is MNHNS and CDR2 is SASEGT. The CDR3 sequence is CASSGQTYEQYF. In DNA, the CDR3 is TGTGCCAGCAGTGGACAAACCTACGAGCAGTACTTC.

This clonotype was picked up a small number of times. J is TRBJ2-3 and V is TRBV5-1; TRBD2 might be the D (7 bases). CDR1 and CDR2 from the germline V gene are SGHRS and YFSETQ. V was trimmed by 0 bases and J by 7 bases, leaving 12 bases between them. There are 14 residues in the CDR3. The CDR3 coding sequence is TGCGCCAGCAGCTTGGACGGGGGGCGAAATACGCAGTATTTT. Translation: CASSLDGGRNTQYF.

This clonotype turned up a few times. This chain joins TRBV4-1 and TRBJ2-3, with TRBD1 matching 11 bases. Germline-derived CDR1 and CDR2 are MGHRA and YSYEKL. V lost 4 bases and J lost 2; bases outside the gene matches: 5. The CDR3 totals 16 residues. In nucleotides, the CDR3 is TGCGCCAGCAGCCCCGAGGACAGGGGGCTCACAGATACGCAGTATTTT. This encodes CASSPEDRGLTDTQYF.

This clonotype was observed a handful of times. As DNA, the CDR3 is TGTGCCAGCAGCCAGAGCGGGGGGGCAACAGAGACCCAGTACTTC. Amino acids: CASSQSGGATETQYF. The chain uses TRBV7-2 and TRBJ2-5, with TRBD2 identical over 10 bases. Trimming removed 5 bases from V and 4 bases from J; junction bases left unmatched: 7. The germline gives CDR1 SGHTA, CDR2 FQGNSA. CDR3 length equals 15 residues.

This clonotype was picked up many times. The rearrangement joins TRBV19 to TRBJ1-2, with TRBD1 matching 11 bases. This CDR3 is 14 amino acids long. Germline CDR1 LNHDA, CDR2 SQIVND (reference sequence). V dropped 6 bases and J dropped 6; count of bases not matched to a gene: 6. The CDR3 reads CASRDRGRWDGYTF. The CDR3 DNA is TGTGCCAGTAGGGACAGGGGGCGCTGGGATGGCTACACCTTC. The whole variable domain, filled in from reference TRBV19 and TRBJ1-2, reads DGGITQSPKYLFRKEGQNVTLSCEQNLNHDAMYWYRQDPGQGLRLIYYSQIVNDFQKGDIAEGYSVSREKKESFPLTVTSAQKNPTAFYLCASRDRGRWDGYTFGSGTRLTVV.

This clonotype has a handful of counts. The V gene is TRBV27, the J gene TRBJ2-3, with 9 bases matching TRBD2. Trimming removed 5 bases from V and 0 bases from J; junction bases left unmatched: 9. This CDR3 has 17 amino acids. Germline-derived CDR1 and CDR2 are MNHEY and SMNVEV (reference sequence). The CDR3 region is CASSPHKTSGSTDTQYF. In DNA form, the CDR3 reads TGTGCCAGCAGTCCTCACAAGACTAGCGGTAGCACAGATACGCAGTATTTT.

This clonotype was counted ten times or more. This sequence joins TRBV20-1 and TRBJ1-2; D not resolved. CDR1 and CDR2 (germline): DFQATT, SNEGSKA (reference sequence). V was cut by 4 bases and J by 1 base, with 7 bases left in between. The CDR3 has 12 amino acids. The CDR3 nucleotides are TGCAGTGCTACGGATAATAACTATGGCTACACCTTC. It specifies CSATDNNYGYTF.

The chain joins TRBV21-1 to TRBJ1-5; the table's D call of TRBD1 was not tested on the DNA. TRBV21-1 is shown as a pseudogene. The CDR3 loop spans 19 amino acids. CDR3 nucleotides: TGTGCCAGCAGCAATCCGATGGGGACAGGTACCTATAGCAATCAGCCCCAGCATTTT. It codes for CASSNPMGTGTYSNQPQHF.

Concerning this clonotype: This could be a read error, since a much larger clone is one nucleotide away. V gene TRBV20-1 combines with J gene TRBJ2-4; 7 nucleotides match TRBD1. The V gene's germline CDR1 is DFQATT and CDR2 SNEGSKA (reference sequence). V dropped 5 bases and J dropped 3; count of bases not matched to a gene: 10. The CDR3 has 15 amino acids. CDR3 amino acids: CSAARQGGDKNIQYF. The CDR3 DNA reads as TGCAGTGCTGCTAGACAGGGTGGTGACAAAAACATTCAGTACTTC.